The clone carrying this T cell receptor beta chain was observed once. Its specificity is unknown. The entry originates in a study of T cell responses to AZD1222 COVID-19 vaccine. At the level of the study: Pooling of second doses given at about 4 or about 12 weeks was done.

Profiled with immunoSEQ multiplex PCR; TCRdb holds only in-frame clones, not every one. This table holds 100,000 to 110,000 clones, over 90% found once. Study-level points and caveats: In a largely white British group with more females than males, clonal diversity was possibly underestimated. Spike regions recognized by vaccine-associated CD4 TCRs spanned the protein, led by 160-218 and 743-854. Scientists sampled the repertoires only once the peak T cell response had passed.

CDR1 SGHTA and CDR2 FQGTGA come from the germline V gene. The length of the CDR3 is 14 residues. The V end lost 0 bases, the J end lost 5 bases, and 9 bases lay between the germline ends. This chain links TRBV7-3 with TRBJ2-3, with D maybe TRBD2 (6 bases). The clonotype originates from an adult in good health. The specimen comprised peripheral blood, sampled on day 0 of AZD1222 vaccination. Written as DNA, the CDR3 is TGTGCCAGCAGCTTAACAGGGAGGATAGATACGCAGTATTTT. This translates into CASSLTGRIDTQYF.